This TCR beta chain appears in the sequencing data of a study of brain T cells in children with intractable seizures. V was pared by 2 bases and J by 0 bases, with 14 bases between. This CDR3 region has 17 residues. From germline, CDR1 is MDHEN and CDR2 SYDVKM. TCRdb's table, derived via immunoSEQ multiplex PCR, lists solely in-frame clones and lacks some. The sample shows roughly 110,000 clones, roughly 94% of them seen only once. A remark on this clone: The antigen is not known.

Study conclusions and caveats: Absence of clones before surgery may stem from lower sequencing depth.

Surgery cases with the highest brain T cell transcript signatures were chosen for sequencing. Patients received at least one anti-epileptic drug before surgery. Sequencing used peripheral blood, obtained at surgery. The V call is TRBV28, the J call TRBJ2-1, with D tentatively TRBD1 or TRBD2 (5 bases each). The receptor was isolated from a boy under three years old with hemimegalencephaly and intractable seizures. CDR3 DNA: TGTGCCAGCAGTTTAGATGTCGGGGCCCTCTCCTACAATGAGCAGTTCTTC. It codes for CASSLDVGALSYNEQFF.